The clone carrying this TCR beta chain was observed a handful of times. Researchers generated TCR beta cDNA from about 460 ng of total RNA, relying on a constant-region primer. Slightly modified ARM-PCR served as the procedure for the TCR beta libraries. These libraries came from three rounds of nested multiplex PCR. Use of TRBV1-TRBV30 forward primers with a C-beta reverse primer characterized the first two PCR rounds, which lasted approximately 11 cycles each. TCRdb re-called the multiplex PCR reads with MiXCR, one entry per CDR3 protein. The table includes around 330,000 distinct CDR3 sequences, 65% detected once. This sample is part of a study of tumor-infiltrating lymphocytes in primary liver carcinoma. Per the germline V gene, CDR1 is SEHNR and CDR2 is FQNEAQ (reference sequence). The length of the CDR3 is 18 residues. The J segment lost 2 bases and the V segment lost 2 bases, leaving 9 bases of the junction unmatched.

Germline DNA was also extracted, and blood RNA derived from unsorted whole blood. Specimen: peripheral blood. The sequence derives from a man aged 35 to 55 with primary liver carcinoma and hepatitis B virus infection. This sequence joins TRBV7-9 and TRBJ1-5; 10 nucleotides align to TRBD1. The CDR3 coding sequence is TGTGCCAGCAGCTTATCCGCGGGACAGGGGCGGCGCAATCAGCCCCAGCATTTT. Encoded protein: CASSLSAGQGRRNQPQHF. Using reference TRBV7-9 and TRBJ1-5 for the parts outside the CDR3, the full variable domain is DTGVSQNPRHKITKRGQNVTFRCDPISEHNRLYWYRQTLGQGPEFLTYFQNEAQLEKSRLLSDRFSAERPKGSFSTLEIQRTEQGDSAMYLCASSLSAGQGRRNQPQHFGDGTRLSIL.